The rows below give T cell receptor beta chains drawn from one sample of a study of T cells after yellow fever vaccination. Each CDR3 protein is one row after TCRdb ran MiXCR on the 5' RACE reads. The data hold approximately 350,000 distinct CDR3 sequences, with more than 9% observed a single time. Material: PBMCs, obtained on the day of the first yellow fever vaccination. These receptors came from a man between 18 and 35 years old who received the YFV17D yellow fever vaccine. CDR3s include the opening cysteine and the closing phenylalanine or tryptophan. Fields, in order: clone size, J gene, D gene, V gene, CDR3 protein, CDR3 DNA. A D gene is named only where the DNA matches it firmly. Only some rows state a clone size, as once, few, many or a class for expanded clones.

abundance: NA
j_gene: TRBJ1-1
d_gene: NA
v_gene: TRBV5-1
CDR3aa: CASSLASYMNTEAFF
CDR3nt: TGCGCCAGCAGCTTAGCAAGCTACATGAACACTGAAGCTTTCTTT

abundance: NA
j_gene: TRBJ2-2
d_gene: NA
v_gene: TRBV12-3/TRBV12-4
CDR3aa: CASSLQGGGPTGELFF
CDR3nt: TGTGCCAGCAGTTTACAAGGGGGGGGGCCCACCGGGGAGCTGTTTTTT

abundance: NA
j_gene: TRBJ2-5
d_gene: NA
v_gene: TRBV12-3/TRBV12-4
CDR3aa: CASSSATGGETQYF
CDR3nt: TGTGCCAGCAGTTCTGCCACAGGAGGCGAGACCCAGTACTTC

abundance: NA
j_gene: TRBJ2-5
d_gene: NA
v_gene: TRBV5-1
CDR3aa: CASTIGSETQYF
CDR3nt: TGCGCCAGCACAATTGGCTCCGAGACCCAGTACTTC

abundance: NA
j_gene: TRBJ2-5
d_gene: TRBD2
v_gene: TRBV5-1
CDR3aa: CASSRGTSGYQETQYF
CDR3nt: TGCGCCAGCAGCAGGGGGACTAGCGGGTACCAAGAGACCCAGTACTTC

abundance: many
j_gene: TRBJ2-3
d_gene: TRBD2
v_gene: TRBV7-2
CDR3aa: CASSFRAGNTDTQYF
CDR3nt: TGTGCCAGCAGCTTTCGAGCGGGGAACACAGATACGCAGTATTTT

abundance: NA
j_gene: TRBJ1-2
d_gene: TRBD1
v_gene: TRBV29-1
CDR3aa: CSVERGLQDRVDYGYTF
CDR3nt: TGCAGCGTCGAGAGAGGTCTTCAGGACAGGGTGGACTATGGCTACACCTTC

abundance: NA
j_gene: TRBJ2-3
d_gene: TRBD2
v_gene: TRBV7-2
CDR3aa: CASSGTSGPGDTQYF
CDR3nt: TGTGCCAGCAGTGGGACTAGCGGGCCGGGGGATACGCAGTATTTT

abundance: NA
j_gene: TRBJ2-2
d_gene: NA
v_gene: TRBV6-5
CDR3aa: CASSSWGSNTGELFF
CDR3nt: TGTGCCAGCAGTTCCTGGGGGTCGAACACCGGGGAGCTGTTTTTT

abundance: NA
j_gene: TRBJ1-6
d_gene: NA
v_gene: TRBV11-1
CDR3aa: CASSLETPTNTYNSPLHF
CDR3nt: TGTGCCAGCAGCTTAGAAACCCCTACTAATACATATAATTCACCCCTCCACTTT

abundance: NA
j_gene: TRBJ2-3
d_gene: NA
v_gene: TRBV7-3
CDR3aa: CASSLMVTGSTDTQYF
CDR3nt: TGTGCCAGCAGCTTAATGGTGACGGGGAGCACAGATACGCAGTATTTT

abundance: NA
j_gene: TRBJ2-4
d_gene: NA
v_gene: TRBV7-2
CDR3aa: CASSRRTGLAKNIQYF
CDR3nt: TGTGCCAGCAGCCGGAGAACAGGGTTAGCCAAAAACATTCAGTACTTC

abundance: few
j_gene: TRBJ1-1
d_gene: NA
v_gene: TRBV20-1
CDR3aa: CSAREQVLNTEAFF
CDR3nt: TGCAGTGCTAGAGAACAGGTATTGAACACTGAAGCTTTCTTT

abundance: NA
j_gene: TRBJ1-3
d_gene: NA
v_gene: TRBV4-2
CDR3aa: CASSQRGSGNTIYF
CDR3nt: TGTGCCAGCAGCCAGAGGGGGAGTGGAAACACCATATATTTT

abundance: NA
j_gene: TRBJ1-2
d_gene: TRBD1
v_gene: TRBV6-5
CDR3aa: CASSHRGLGYGYTF
CDR3nt: TGTGCCAGCAGTCACAGGGGGCTCGGGTATGGCTACACCTTC

abundance: NA
j_gene: TRBJ2-5
d_gene: TRBD2
v_gene: TRBV6-5
CDR3aa: CASSLTLLADQETQYF
CDR3nt: TGTGCCAGCAGTTTAACCCTACTAGCGGACCAAGAGACCCAGTACTTC

abundance: NA
j_gene: TRBJ2-3
d_gene: NA
v_gene: TRBV7-2
CDR3aa: CASSSGFGGPLTDTQYF
CDR3nt: TGTGCCAGCAGCTCTGGGTTCGGGGGACCCCTCACAGATACGCAGTATTTT

abundance: few
j_gene: TRBJ2-1
d_gene: NA
v_gene: TRBV5-6
CDR3aa: CASSLDIYNEQFF
CDR3nt: TGTGCCAGCAGCTTGGATATCTACAATGAGCAGTTCTTC

abundance: few
j_gene: TRBJ2-5
d_gene: TRBD1
v_gene: TRBV7-2
CDR3aa: CASSTPQGARRETQYF
CDR3nt: TGTGCCAGCAGCACCCCACAGGGGGCTCGGAGAGAGACCCAGTACTTC

abundance: NA
j_gene: TRBJ2-1
d_gene: NA
v_gene: TRBV28
CDR3aa: CASSTAGRRPFF
CDR3nt: TGTGCCAGCAGTACGGCGGGGAGAAGGCCGTTCTTC

abundance: NA
j_gene: TRBJ2-3
d_gene: NA
v_gene: TRBV4-1
CDR3aa: CASSRRRPDTQYF
CDR3nt: TGCGCCAGCAGCCGCAGGCGACCAGATACGCAGTATTTT

abundance: NA
j_gene: TRBJ1-1
d_gene: NA
v_gene: TRBV6-2/TRBV6-3
CDR3aa: CASSYSKRDLLLTEAFF
CDR3nt: TGTGCCAGCAGTTACTCGAAAAGGGACCTCCTGTTGACTGAAGCTTTCTTT

abundance: NA
j_gene: TRBJ1-1
d_gene: NA
v_gene: TRBV5-1
CDR3aa: CASSGTTRTEAFF
CDR3nt: TGCGCCAGCAGCGGAACGACACGCACTGAAGCTTTCTTT

abundance: few
j_gene: TRBJ2-1
d_gene: TRBD2
v_gene: TRBV3-1
CDR3aa: CASSQEGGGPYNEQFF
CDR3nt: TGTGCCAGCAGCCAAGAAGGCGGGGGGCCCTACAATGAGCAGTTCTTC

abundance: NA
j_gene: TRBJ2-5
d_gene: TRBD1
v_gene: TRBV20-1
CDR3aa: CSARPYQGAGETQYF
CDR3nt: TGCAGTGCTAGACCATATCAGGGGGCAGGAGAGACCCAGTACTTC

abundance: few
j_gene: TRBJ2-4
d_gene: NA
v_gene: TRBV6-2/TRBV6-3
CDR3aa: CASSPTSRGWTKNIQYF
CDR3nt: TGTGCCAGCAGTCCGACATCGAGGGGCTGGACCAAAAACATTCAGTACTTC

abundance: many
j_gene: TRBJ2-1
d_gene: NA
v_gene: TRBV5-6
CDR3aa: CASSLRGGSTYNEQFF
CDR3nt: TGTGCCAGCAGCTTGAGGGGGGGATCTACGTACAATGAGCAGTTCTTC

abundance: NA
j_gene: TRBJ1-6
d_gene: NA
v_gene: TRBV20-1
CDR3aa: CSARDLEGLGNSPLHF
CDR3nt: TGCAGTGCTAGAGATTTGGAGGGCTTGGGGAATTCACCCCTCCACTTT

abundance: many
j_gene: TRBJ2-5
d_gene: NA
v_gene: TRBV20-1
CDR3aa: CSGPDGQETQYF
CDR3nt: TGCAGTGGGCCGGACGGGCAAGAGACCCAGTACTTC

abundance: once
j_gene: TRBJ2-7
d_gene: NA
v_gene: TRBV20-1
CDR3aa: CSALTGVEQYF
CDR3nt: TGCAGTGCCTTAACAGGTGTGGAGCAGTACTTC

abundance: few
j_gene: TRBJ1-1
d_gene: NA
v_gene: TRBV7-2
CDR3aa: CASSSPRAGNTEAFF
CDR3nt: TGTGCCAGCAGCTCCCCCAGGGCGGGGAACACTGAAGCTTTCTTT

abundance: few
j_gene: TRBJ2-5
d_gene: NA
v_gene: TRBV28
CDR3aa: CASSFSRLQETQYF
CDR3nt: TGTGCCAGCAGTTTCAGCCGGCTCCAAGAGACCCAGTACTTC

abundance: NA
j_gene: TRBJ1-5
d_gene: TRBD1
v_gene: TRBV5-1
CDR3aa: CASSATGGRQPQHF
CDR3nt: TGCGCCAGCAGCGCGACAGGGGGCCGGCAGCCCCAGCATTTT

abundance: few
j_gene: TRBJ2-2
d_gene: TRBD2
v_gene: TRBV27
CDR3aa: CASSFFTSGGAGELFF
CDR3nt: TGTGCCAGCAGTTTCTTCACTAGCGGGGGGGCCGGGGAGCTGTTTTTT

abundance: NA
j_gene: TRBJ1-6
d_gene: NA
v_gene: TRBV10-3
CDR3aa: CAISPGLRSPLHF
CDR3nt: TGTGCCATCAGTCCAGGGTTGAGGTCACCCCTCCACTTT

abundance: few
j_gene: TRBJ1-2
d_gene: NA
v_gene: TRBV29-1
CDR3aa: CSVVFRGINGYTF
CDR3nt: TGCAGCGTTGTCTTCCGGGGGATCAATGGCTACACCTTC

abundance: NA
j_gene: TRBJ1-1
d_gene: NA
v_gene: TRBV5-1
CDR3aa: CASSSLGENTEAFF
CDR3nt: TGCGCCAGCAGCTCCCTGGGGGAAAACACTGAAGCTTTCTTT

abundance: few
j_gene: TRBJ2-2
d_gene: NA
v_gene: TRBV18
CDR3aa: CASSPPGTRGTGELFF
CDR3nt: TGTGCCAGCTCACCCCCCGGGACAAGGGGCACCGGGGAGCTGTTTTTT

abundance: NA
j_gene: TRBJ2-3
d_gene: TRBD2
v_gene: TRBV7-2
CDR3aa: CASSLATSGGGSDTQYF
CDR3nt: TGTGCCAGCAGCTTAGCGACTAGCGGGGGGGGATCAGATACGCAGTATTTT

abundance: NA
j_gene: TRBJ1-4
d_gene: NA
v_gene: TRBV7-2
CDR3aa: CASTSDPLVQEKLFF
CDR3nt: TGTGCCAGCACCTCCGATCCACTGGTACAAGAAAAACTGTTTTTT

abundance: few
j_gene: TRBJ2-7
d_gene: NA
v_gene: TRBV11-2
CDR3aa: CASRGRGAEQYF
CDR3nt: TGTGCCAGCCGCGGCAGGGGAGCCGAGCAGTACTTC

abundance: few
j_gene: TRBJ2-7
d_gene: TRBD2
v_gene: TRBV18
CDR3aa: CASSSEAGGNYEQYF
CDR3nt: TGTGCCAGCTCCTCGGAGGCGGGGGGAAACTACGAGCAGTACTTC